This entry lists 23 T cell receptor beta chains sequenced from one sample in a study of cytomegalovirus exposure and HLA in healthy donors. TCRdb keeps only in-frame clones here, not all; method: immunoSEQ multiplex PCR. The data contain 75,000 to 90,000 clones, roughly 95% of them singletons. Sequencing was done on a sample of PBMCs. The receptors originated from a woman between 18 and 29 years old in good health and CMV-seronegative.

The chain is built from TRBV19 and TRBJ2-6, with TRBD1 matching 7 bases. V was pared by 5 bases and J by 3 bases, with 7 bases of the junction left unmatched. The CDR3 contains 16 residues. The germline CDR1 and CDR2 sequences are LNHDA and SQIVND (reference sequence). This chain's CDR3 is CASSDPQGVGANVLTF. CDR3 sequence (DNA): TGTGCCAGTAGTGACCCCCAGGGGGTTGGGGCCAACGTCCTGACTTTC.

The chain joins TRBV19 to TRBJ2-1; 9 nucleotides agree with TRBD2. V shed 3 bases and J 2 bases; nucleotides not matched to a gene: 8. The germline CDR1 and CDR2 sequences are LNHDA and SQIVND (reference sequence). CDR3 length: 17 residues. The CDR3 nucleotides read TGTGCCAGTAGTATTAACCCAGCGGGGGGTCCCTACAATGAGCAGTTCTTC. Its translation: CASSINPAGGPYNEQFF.

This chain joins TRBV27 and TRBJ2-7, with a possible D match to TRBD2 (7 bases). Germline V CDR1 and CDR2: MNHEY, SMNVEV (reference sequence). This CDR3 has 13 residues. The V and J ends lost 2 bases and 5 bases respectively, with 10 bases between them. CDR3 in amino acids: CASSLGGANEQYF. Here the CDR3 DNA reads TGTGCCAGCAGTTTAGGGGGGGCTAACGAGCAGTACTTC.

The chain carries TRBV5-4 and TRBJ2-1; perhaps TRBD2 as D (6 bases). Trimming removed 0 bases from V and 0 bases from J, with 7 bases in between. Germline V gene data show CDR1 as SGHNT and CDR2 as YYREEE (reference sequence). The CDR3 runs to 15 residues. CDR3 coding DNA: TGTGCCAGCAGCTTGGGGAGGGACTCCTACAATGAGCAGTTCTTC. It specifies CASSLGRDSYNEQFF.

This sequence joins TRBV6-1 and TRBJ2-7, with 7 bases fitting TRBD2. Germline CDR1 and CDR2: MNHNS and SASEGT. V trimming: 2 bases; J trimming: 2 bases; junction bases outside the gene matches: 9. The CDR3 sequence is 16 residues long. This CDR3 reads CASSEWGGTATYEQYF. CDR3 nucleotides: TGTGCCAGCAGTGAATGGGGAGGGACTGCTACCTACGAGCAGTACTTC.

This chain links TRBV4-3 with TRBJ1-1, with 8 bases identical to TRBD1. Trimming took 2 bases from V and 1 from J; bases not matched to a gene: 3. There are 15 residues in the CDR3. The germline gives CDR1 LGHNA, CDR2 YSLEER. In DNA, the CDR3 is TGCGCCAGCAGCCAACCCGGGACAGGGAACACTGAAGCTTTCTTT. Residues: CASSQPGTGNTEAFF.

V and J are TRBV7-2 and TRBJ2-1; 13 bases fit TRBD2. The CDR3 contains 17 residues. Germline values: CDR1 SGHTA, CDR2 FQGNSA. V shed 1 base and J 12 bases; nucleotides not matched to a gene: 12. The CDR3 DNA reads TGTGCCAGCAGCTTAGGGGACCGTGGGACTAGCGGGGTGTGGCAGTTCTTC. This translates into CASSLGDRGTSGVWQFF.

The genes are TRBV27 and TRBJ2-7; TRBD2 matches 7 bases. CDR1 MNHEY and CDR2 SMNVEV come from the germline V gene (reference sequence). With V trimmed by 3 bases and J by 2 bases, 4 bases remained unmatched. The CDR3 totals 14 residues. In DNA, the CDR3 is TGTGCCAGCAGTTTGCCGGGGGGAACCTACGAGCAGTACTTC. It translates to CASSLPGGTYEQYF.

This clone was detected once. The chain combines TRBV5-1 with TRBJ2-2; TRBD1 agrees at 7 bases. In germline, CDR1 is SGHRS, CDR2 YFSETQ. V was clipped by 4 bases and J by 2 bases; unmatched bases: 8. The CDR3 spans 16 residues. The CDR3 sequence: CASSVAGTVNTGELFF. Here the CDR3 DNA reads TGCGCCAGCAGCGTCGCCGGGACAGTAAACACCGGGGAGCTGTTTTTT.

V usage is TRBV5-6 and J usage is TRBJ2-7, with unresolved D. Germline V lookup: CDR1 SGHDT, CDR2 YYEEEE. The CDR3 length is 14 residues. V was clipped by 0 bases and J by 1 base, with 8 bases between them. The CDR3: CASSLDPESYEQYF. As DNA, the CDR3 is TGTGCCAGCAGCTTGGATCCAGAATCCTACGAGCAGTACTTC.

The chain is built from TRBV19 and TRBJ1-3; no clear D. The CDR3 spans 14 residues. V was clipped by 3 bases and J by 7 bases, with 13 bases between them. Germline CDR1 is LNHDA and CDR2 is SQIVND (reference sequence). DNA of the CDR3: TGTGCCAGTAGTATTTCCCGGCAGCGTAACACCATATATTTT. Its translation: CASSISRQRNTIYF.

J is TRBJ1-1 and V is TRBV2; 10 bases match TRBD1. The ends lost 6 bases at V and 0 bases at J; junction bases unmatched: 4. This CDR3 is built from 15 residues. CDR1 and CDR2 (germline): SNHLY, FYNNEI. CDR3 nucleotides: TGTGCCAGCAGGGGGGACAGGGGTATGAACACTGAAGCTTTCTTT. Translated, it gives CASRGDRGMNTEAFF.

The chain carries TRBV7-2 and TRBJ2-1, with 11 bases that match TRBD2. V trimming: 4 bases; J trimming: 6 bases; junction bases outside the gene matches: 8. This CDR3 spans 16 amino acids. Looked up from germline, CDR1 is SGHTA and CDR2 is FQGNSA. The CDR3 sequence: CASSSIRLAGGNEQFF. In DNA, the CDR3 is TGTGCCAGCAGCTCAATCCGGCTAGCGGGAGGCAATGAGCAGTTCTTC.

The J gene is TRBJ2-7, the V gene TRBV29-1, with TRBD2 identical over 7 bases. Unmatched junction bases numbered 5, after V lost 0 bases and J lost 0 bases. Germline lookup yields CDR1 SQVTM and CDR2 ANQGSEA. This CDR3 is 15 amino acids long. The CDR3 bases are TGCAGCGTTGAAGATCTAAGCGGGGACTCCTACGAGCAGTACTTC. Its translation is CSVEDLSGDSYEQYF.

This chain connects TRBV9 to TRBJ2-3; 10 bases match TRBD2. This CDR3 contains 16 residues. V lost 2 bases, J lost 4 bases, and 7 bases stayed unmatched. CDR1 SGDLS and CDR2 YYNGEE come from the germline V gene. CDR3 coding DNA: TGTGCCAGCAGCGTGGCTAGCGGGGGTTTGGCAGATACGCAGTATTTT. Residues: CASSVASGGLADTQYF.

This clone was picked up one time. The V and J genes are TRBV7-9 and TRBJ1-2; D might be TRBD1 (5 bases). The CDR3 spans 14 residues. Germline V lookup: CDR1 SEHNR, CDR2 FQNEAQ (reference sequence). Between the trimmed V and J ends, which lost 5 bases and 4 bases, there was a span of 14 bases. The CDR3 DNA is TGTGCCAGCAGCCCAAGATGGGGGGTCTATGGCTACACCTTC. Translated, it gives CASSPRWGVYGYTF.

In DNA form, the CDR3 reads TGTGCCAGCAGCTTACGGGGGGGCGCAAACTATGGCTACACCTTC. Translation: CASSLRGGANYGYTF. The genes are TRBV7-2 and TRBJ1-2; D is possibly TRBD1 (6 bases). The length of the CDR3 is 15 residues. Trimming shortened V by 2 bases and J by 2 bases, and 12 bases separated the two germline ends. Germline V lookup: CDR1 SGHTA, CDR2 FQGNSA.

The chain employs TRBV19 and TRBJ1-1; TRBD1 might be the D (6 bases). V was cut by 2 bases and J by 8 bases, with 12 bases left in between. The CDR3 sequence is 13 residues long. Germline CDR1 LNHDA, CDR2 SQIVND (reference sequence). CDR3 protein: CASSIPGRGEAFF. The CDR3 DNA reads TGTGCCAGTAGTATACCCGGGAGGGGGGAAGCTTTCTTT.

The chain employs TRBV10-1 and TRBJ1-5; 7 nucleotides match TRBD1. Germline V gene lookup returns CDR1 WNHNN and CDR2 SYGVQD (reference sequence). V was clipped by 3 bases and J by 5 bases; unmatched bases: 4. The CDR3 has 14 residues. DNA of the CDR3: TGCGCCAGCAGTGACGGGACAGTCTATCAGCCCCAGCATTTT. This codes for CASSDGTVYQPQHF.

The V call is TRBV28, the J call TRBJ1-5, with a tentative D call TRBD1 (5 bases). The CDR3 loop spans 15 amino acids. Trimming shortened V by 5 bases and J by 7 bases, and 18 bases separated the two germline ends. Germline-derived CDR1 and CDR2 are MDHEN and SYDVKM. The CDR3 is CASSHRGGDWQPQHF. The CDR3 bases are TGTGCCAGCAGTCACCGGGGGGGGGATTGGCAGCCCCAGCATTTT.

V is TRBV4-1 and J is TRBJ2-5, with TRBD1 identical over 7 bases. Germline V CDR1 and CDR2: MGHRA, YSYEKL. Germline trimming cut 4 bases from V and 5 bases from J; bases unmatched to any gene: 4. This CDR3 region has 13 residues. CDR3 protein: CASSRQGVETQYF. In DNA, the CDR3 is TGCGCCAGCAGCCGACAGGGCGTCGAGACCCAGTACTTC.

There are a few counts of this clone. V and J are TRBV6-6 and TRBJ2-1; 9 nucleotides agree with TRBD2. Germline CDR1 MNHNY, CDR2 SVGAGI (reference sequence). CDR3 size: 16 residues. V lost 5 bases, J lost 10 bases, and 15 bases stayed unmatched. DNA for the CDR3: TGTGCCAGCAGTAGGACAGGCGGGACTAGCCTTAACGAGCAGTTCTTC. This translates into CASSRTGGTSLNEQFF.

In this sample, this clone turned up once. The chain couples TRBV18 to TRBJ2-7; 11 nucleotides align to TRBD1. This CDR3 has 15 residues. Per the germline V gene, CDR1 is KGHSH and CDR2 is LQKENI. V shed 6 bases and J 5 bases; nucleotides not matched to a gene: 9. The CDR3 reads CASSPLRDRGDEQYF. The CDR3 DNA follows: TGTGCCAGCTCTCCTCTCAGGGACAGGGGGGACGAGCAGTACTTC.